A single sample is the source of the 21 T cell receptor delta chains below, sequenced in a study of γδ T cells in repeated Plasmodium falciparum infection. TCRdb re-identified clones in the multiplex PCR reads via CATT. The table lists 75,000 to 95,000 delta-chain clones, more than 0.85% of them singletons. Vgamma9/Vdelta2+ and Vdelta2-negative gammadelta T cells were flow-sorted from PBMC for bulk sequencing. The sequenced material came from gamma-delta T cells from blood. These receptors were obtained from a pool of human donors (malaria-infected and uninfected, not separated).

This clone was found many times. Different DNA sequences within this sample yield the same CDR3. In DNA form, the CDR3 reads TGTGCCTGTGACACCGCCGAGGGATATTCATTAACGAGCTCCTGGGACACCCGACAGATGTTTTTC. Its protein is CACDTAEGYSLTSSWDTRQMFF. The chain is built from TRDV2 and TRDJ3; tentatively, D is TRDD3 (6 bases). TCRdb leaves out the J gene; it was filled in here by matching the DNA to germline. The germline V and J ends were trimmed by 0 bases and 0 bases, with 23 bases remaining between them. In germline, CDR1 is GEAIGNYY, CDR2 EKD. The CDR3 spans 22 residues.

This clone has at least ten counts. TCRdb shows a much larger clone's protein in place of this DNA's translation, and the two differ at residue 3, likely through a read error; the protein shown is translated from the DNA. This sequence joins TRDV2 and TRDJ1; 8 bases fit TRDD3. Germline CDR1 is GEAIGNYY and CDR2 is EKD. The CDR3 has 18 amino acids. The chain's CDR3 is CARDPRLGYARFTDKLIF. The CDR3 coding sequence is TGTGCCCGTGACCCAAGGTTGGGATACGCGCGTTTTACCGATAAACTCATCTTT.

This clone was seen repeatedly, ten times or more. This probably arose from a read error, given a far larger clone one base away. In the same sample, other DNA sequences code for this CDR3. The chain combines TRDV1 with TRDJ1; D unclear. The CDR3 loop spans 13 amino acids. CDR1 TSWWSYY and CDR2 QGS come from the germline V gene. Trimming took off 3 bases at V and 8 bases at J, with 13 bases between the two ends. CDR3 DNA sequence: TGTGCTCTTGGGGAGCTCTTGTCTCAAAAACTCATCTTT. Residues: CALGELLSQKLIF.

This clone was recorded many times. The same CDR3 arises from other DNA sequences in this sample as well. The CDR3 sequence: CALGDAEGLPTSPPNWGILEYTDKLIF. DNA for the CDR3: TGTGCTCTTGGGGATGCGGAAGGCCTTCCTACGTCCCCCCCCAACTGGGGGATACTGGAGTACACCGATAAACTCATCTTT. This sequence joins TRDV1 and TRDJ1; 12 bases align to TRDD3. The J gene is not listed in TCRdb, so it was assigned here from a DNA match to germline. CDR3 length equals 27 residues. Germline V lookup: CDR1 TSWWSYY, CDR2 QGS. The trim removed 3 bases at V and 0 bases at J, leaving 35 bases unmatched.

This clone was detected many times. TCRdb shows a much larger clone's protein in place of this DNA's translation, and the two differ at residue 11, likely through a read error; the protein shown is translated from the DNA. J is TRDJ2 and V is TRDV2, with TRDD3 matching over 8 bases. Since TCRdb gives no J gene, matching the DNA to germline was used here to assign it. With 1 base clipped from V and 0 bases from J, the junction kept 15 bases outside the gene matches. CDR1 GEAIGNYY and CDR2 EKD come from the germline V gene. The CDR3 extends over 20 amino acids. Here the CDR3 DNA reads TGTGCCTGTGACACTCTGGGGGAACTCCGCCCGGACGCTTTGACAGCACAACTCTTCTTT. Protein sequence: CACDTLGELRPDALTAQLFF.

This clone showed up many times. V usage is TRDV1 and J usage is TRDJ1; D possibly matches TRDD2 or TRDD3 (5 bases each). V gave up 5 bases and J gave up 0 bases, with 31 bases separating them. The germline V gene encodes CDR1 TSWWSYY and CDR2 QGS. The length of the CDR3 is 21 residues. This chain's CDR3 is CALGIFLDWDPLRLYTDKLIF. The CDR3 nucleotides read TGTGCTCTTGGGATTTTCCTCGATTGGGATCCCCTCCGACTGTACACCGATAAACTCATCTTT.

This clone was counted a few times. TCRdb shows a much larger clone's protein in place of this DNA's translation, and the two differ at residue 3, likely through a read error; the protein shown is translated from the DNA. The rearrangement links TRDV1 to TRDJ1; 8 bases fit TRDD3. Assignment of the J gene here rests on matching the DNA to germline, because TCRdb gives none. The V gene's germline CDR1 is TSWWSYY and CDR2 QGS. V lost 10 bases and J lost 3; bases outside the gene matches: 25. The CDR3 length is 19 residues. In nucleotides, the CDR3 is TGTGCTCCCCGGGCCGTTCGATCCGTACTGGGGGTAGGCCCCGATAAACTCATCTTT. It is translated as CAPRAVRSVLGVGPDKLIF.

This clone turned up a few times. This DNA's translation differs at residue 5 from TCRdb's protein, which comes from a much larger clone; a read error is likely, and the protein shown is translated from the DNA. The chain is built from TRDV1 and TRDJ1; 10 nucleotides align to TRDD3. In the absence of a J gene in TCRdb, the DNA was matched to germline to assign it here. There are 19 residues in the CDR3. Germline V CDR1 and CDR2: TSWWSYY, QGS. With 4 bases clipped from V and 2 bases from J, the junction kept 16 bases outside the gene matches. CDR3 loop: CALGGLCGGYKGHTDKLIF. Here the CDR3 DNA reads TGTGCTCTTGGGGGCCTTTGTGGGGGATACAAGGGGCATACCGATAAACTCATCTTT.

On this clone: For this DNA, TCRdb reports the protein of a much larger clone, which diverges at residue 11, most likely from a read error; the protein presented here is translated directly from the DNA. The chain links TRDV1 to TRDJ1; D could derive from TRDD2 or TRDD3 (5 bases each). The J gene comes from matching the DNA to germline here; TCRdb lacks it. The V gene's germline CDR1 is TSWWSYY and CDR2 QGS. The CDR3 sequence is 22 residues long. Trimming took 2 bases from V and 0 from J, leaving 31 bases between them. As DNA, the CDR3 is TGTGCTCTTGGGGAAGAGAGGTACGTCGGGCCGGGGACCCCTACGTACACCGATAAACTCATCTTT. Translated: CALGEERYVGPGTPTYTDKLIF.

The sample holds a few counts of this clone. This likely traces to a read error, being one base from a far larger clone. Other DNA sequences of this sample code for an identical CDR3. The J gene is TRDJ1, the V gene TRDV1; 11 bases align to TRDD3. TCRdb does not report a J gene; here it was assigned by matching the DNA to germline references. Trimming at V came to 3 bases and at J to 3 bases, leaving 15 bases not matched to a gene. Germline-derived CDR1 and CDR2 are TSWWSYY and QGS. CDR3 length: 19 amino acids. CDR3: CALGEHTSLWGIHADKLIF. CDR3 coding DNA: TGTGCTCTTGGGGAGCACACTTCCCTCTGGGGGATACACGCCGATAAACTCATCTTT.

Details on this clone: With a far larger clone one base away, a read error is the likely cause. At the DNA level, this CDR3 is encoded by other sequences in the same sample as well. As DNA, the CDR3 is TGTGCCTGTGACCCCCTGGGTTCGGTACTGGGAGTTTACACCGATAAACTCATCTTT. It yields the protein CACDPLGSVLGVYTDKLIF. The V and J genes are TRDV2 and TRDJ1, with D perhaps matching TRDD3 (6 bases). TCRdb is silent on the J gene; assignment here came from matching the DNA to germline. In germline, CDR1 is GEAIGNYY, CDR2 EKD. V shed 3 bases and J shed 0 bases, with 25 bases lying between them. The CDR3 sequence is 19 residues long.

As for this clone: TCRdb lists the protein of a much larger clone for this DNA, which differs at residue 3, so this is likely a read error; the protein given here is translated from the DNA itself. V usage is TRDV1 and J usage is TRDJ1; 8 positions match TRDD3. The J gene comes from matching the DNA to germline here; TCRdb lacks it. CDR1 and CDR2 from the germline V gene are TSWWSYY and QGS. CDR3 length: 19 amino acids. The CDR3 reads CAPGDLYHYRGGYTDKLIF. Here the CDR3 DNA reads TGTGCTCCTGGGGACCTCTACCACTACCGTGGGGGATACACCGATAAACTCATCTTT.

This clone showed up just a few times. TCRdb shows a much larger clone's protein in place of this DNA's translation, and the two differ at residue 10, likely through a read error; the protein shown is translated from the DNA. The chain has TRDV1 and TRDJ3; 8 bases map to TRDD3. The germline CDR1 and CDR2 sequences are TSWWSYY and QGS. The CDR3 spans 25 residues. The V segment lost 0 bases and the J segment 0 bases; nucleotides outside the gene matches: 22. The chain's CDR3 is CALGELPHSCLGILRSSWDTRQMFF. CDR3 in DNA: TGTGCTCTTGGGGAACTTCCTCATTCCTGCCTGGGGATACTTAGAAGCTCCTGGGACACCCGACAGATGTTTTTC.

As for this clone: A far bigger clonotype differs at one base, so this is likely a read error. This sample includes further DNA sequences coding for the same CDR3. The CDR3 bases are TGTGCCCTTGGGGAACCTGGCCTTCCTAGGTACTGGGGGATTGCCTACACCGATAAACTCATCTTT. Protein: CALGEPGLPRYWGIAYTDKLIF. This rearrangement joins TRDV1 to TRDJ1; 10 nucleotides agree with TRDD3. TCRdb is silent on the J gene; assignment here came from matching the DNA to germline. The CDR3 contains 22 residues. Germline-derived CDR1 and CDR2 are TSWWSYY and QGS.

The sample holds a few counts of this clone. TCRdb records a much larger clone's protein for this DNA, with a difference at residue 4 that likely arises from a read error; the protein given is the translation of the DNA. J is TRDJ1 and V is TRDV2; D is ambiguous. TCRdb lists no J gene, so it was determined here by aligning the DNA to germline. The germline V gene encodes CDR1 GEAIGNYY and CDR2 EKD. The length of the CDR3 is 15 residues. The CDR3 protein is CACATVATPTDKLIF. The CDR3 DNA reads as TGTGCCTGTGCCACCGTTGCTACCCCTACCGATAAACTCATCTTT.

As regards this clone: One base separates it from a far larger clone, so it is likely a read error. This specimen includes other DNA sequences encoding the same CDR3. The genes are TRDV1 and TRDJ2, with 13 bases aligning to TRDD3. The CDR3 consists of 25 residues. Per germline, CDR1 TSWWSYY and CDR2 QGS. DNA of the CDR3: TGTGCTCTCGGGGAAGATTCGATTCTCGCCGAACCAACTGGGGGATACGGTACTTTGACAGCACAACTCTTCTTT. Translating it yields CALGEDSILAEPTGGYGTLTAQLFF.

For this clone: A read error likely explains this, since a far larger clone differs by one base. This specimen includes other DNA sequences encoding the same CDR3. The V gene is listed as TRDV3; no J gene was called. The CDR3 runs to 10 residues. Germline values: CDR1 TVYSNPD, CDR2 GDNSRS (reference sequence). The CDR3 loop reads CALKRDKLIF. Written as DNA, the CDR3 is TGTGCCTTAAAGAGGGATAAGCTCATCTTT.

This clone was seen only a few times. The protein given by TCRdb reflects a much larger clone and differs at residue 10 from this DNA's translation, likely from a read error; the protein shown is the DNA's translation. The chain recombines TRDV2 with TRDJ1; no firm D call. No J gene was available from TCRdb, and it was assigned here by a germline match of the DNA. V was trimmed by 0 bases and J by 1 base, leaving 14 bases between them. The CDR3 sequence is 16 residues long. CDR1 is GEAIGNYY and CDR2 is EKD in the germline V gene. The CDR3: CACDTVGSICTDKLIF. Here the CDR3 DNA reads TGTGCCTGTGACACCGTCGGGTCGATATGCACCGATAAACTCATCTTT.

This clone was seen only a few times. The protein TCRdb gives is from a much larger clone and does not agree with this DNA's translation at residue 7, likely a read error; the protein shown here comes from the DNA. The chain has TRDV1 and TRDJ1, with 13 nucleotides matching TRDD3. As TCRdb names no J gene, one was assigned here on the basis of a DNA match to germline. CDR3 size: 22 residues. CDR1 is TSWWSYY, CDR2 QGS, per germline. The V segment lost 4 bases and the J segment 0 bases; nucleotides outside the gene matches: 20. The CDR3 DNA follows: TGTGCTCTTGGGGCCCCTGCTCCGAAGTACTGGGGGATACGCTTTTACACCGATAAACTCATCTTT. Residues: CALGAPAPKYWGIRFYTDKLIF.

This clone was counted between two and nine times. TCRdb pairs this DNA with a much larger clone's protein that differs at residue 5, likely a read error; the protein shown was translated from the DNA. The rearrangement uses TRDV2 and TRDJ1; D unclear. In the absence of a J gene in TCRdb, the DNA was matched to germline to assign it here. This CDR3 has 14 amino acids. Trimming removed 3 bases at V and 2 bases at J, with 12 bases between. CDR1 and CDR2 (germline): GEAIGNYY, EKD. The CDR3: CACDAVSITDKLIF. CDR3 nucleotides: TGTGCCTGTGACGCCGTCTCCATAACCGATAAACTCATCTTT.

For this clone: This DNA's translation differs at residue 11 from TCRdb's protein, which comes from a much larger clone; a read error is likely, and the protein shown is translated from the DNA. This sequence joins TRDV1 and TRDJ1; no reliable D call. Here the J gene came from matching the DNA to germline, since TCRdb omits it. The CDR3 runs to 18 residues. V lost 2 bases, J lost 3 bases, and 22 bases lay in between. CDR1 and CDR2 from the germline V gene are TSWWSYY and QGS. Written as DNA, the CDR3 is TGTGCTCTTGGGGAAAGGTTCTTCGAGTACAAGTCCTCCGATAAACTCATCTTT. It translates to CALGERFFEYKSSDKLIF.